Presented here are 26 T cell receptor beta chains from one specimen sequenced in a study of glioma-infiltrating T cells after dendritic cell vaccination. This sample's time point: after dendritic cell vaccination, including at tumor progression/relapse. Sequenced by immunoSEQ multiplex PCR; TCRdb stores in-frame clones only, minus some. This table holds some 91,000 clones, about 81% found once. Sequencing was performed on blood, taken after dendritic cell vaccination. These TCRs come from a human donor with glioblastoma.

The chain links TRBV7-8 to TRBJ2-5; tentative D call: TRBD1 (5 bases). The CDR3 is 15 residues long. Germline-derived CDR1 and CDR2 are SGHVS and FQNEAQ. V was trimmed by 7 bases and J by 5 bases, leaving 20 bases between them. The CDR3 DNA follows: TGTGCCAGCACCAAGGGGCCGTCTAACGGGGAGACCCAGTACTTC. It translates to CASTKGPSNGETQYF.

The CDR3, as DNA: TGTGCCAGCAGCTTAAAACACGGCCGTGGCGAGGATGAGCAGTTCTTC. Its translation: CASSLKHGRGEDEQFF. V and J are TRBV7-2 and TRBJ2-1; D remains unclear. The CDR3 contains 16 residues. V lost 2 bases to trimming and J lost 8 bases, with 19 bases between them. CDR1 is SGHTA, CDR2 FQGNSA, per germline.

The chain uses TRBV25-1 and TRBJ1-2; TRBD1 matches 10 bases. The CDR3 consists of 13 residues. V lost 9 bases and J lost 6; bases outside the gene matches: 7. Per the germline V gene, CDR1 is MGHDK and CDR2 is SYGVNS. In nucleotides, the CDR3 is TGTGCCAGTTTAGACAGGGGGCGGGATGGCTACACCTTC. Translating gives CASLDRGRDGYTF.

The CDR3 spells CASSLPPSVRGNTIYF. Here the CDR3 DNA reads TGTGCCAGCAGCTTACCCCCCTCGGTCCGGGGAAACACCATATATTTT. The V call is TRBV11-2, the J call TRBJ1-3; D call uncertain. V gave up 2 bases and J gave up 4 bases, with 15 bases separating them. Germline-derived CDR1 and CDR2 are SGHAT and FQNNGV. The CDR3 is made up of 16 amino acids.

The chain has TRBV6-1 and TRBJ2-2; 7 bases map to TRBD1. The CDR3 is 15 residues long. V lost 4 bases to trimming and J lost 6 bases; unmatched junction nucleotides: 8. Per the germline V gene, CDR1 is MNHNS and CDR2 is SASEGT. CDR3 residues: CASSARQGSAGELFF. The CDR3 DNA is TGTGCCAGCAGTGCCAGACAGGGTTCGGCCGGGGAGCTGTTTTTT.

The count of this clone is one. The chain couples TRBV19 to TRBJ2-5; D possibly corresponds to TRBD1 (5 bases). This CDR3 has 12 residues. V gave up 9 bases and J gave up 2 bases, with 10 bases separating them. The germline V gene encodes CDR1 LNHDA and CDR2 SQIVND (reference sequence). CDR3 DNA sequence: TGTGCCAGCCAGACAGTTCAAGAGACCCAGTACTTC. Protein product: CASQTVQETQYF.

Ten or more counts support this clone. The CDR3 spells CASSAGQHYEQYV. The CDR3 DNA reads TGTGCCAGCTCCGCGGGCCAACACTACGAGCAGTACGTC. This chain uses TRBV18 with TRBJ2-7, with TRBD2 as a possible D gene (5 bases). The CDR3 sequence is 13 residues long. Germline V gene data show CDR1 as KGHSH and CDR2 as LQKENI. Trimming removed 6 bases from V and 3 bases from J, with 12 bases in between.

The chain recombines TRBV7-2 with TRBJ1-3, with 7 nucleotides matching TRBD1. Germline V gene data show CDR1 as SGHTA and CDR2 as FQGNSA. This CDR3 has 16 amino acids. J lost 0 bases, V lost 3 bases, and 5 bases had no gene match. Here the CDR3 reads CASSLGGQYSGNTIYF. CDR3 bases: TGTGCCAGCAGCTTGGGGGGACAGTACTCTGGAAACACCATATATTTT.

The chain carries TRBV5-1 and TRBJ2-3, with TRBD2 identical over 7 bases. The CDR3 runs 13 residues. CDR1 SGHRS and CDR2 YFSETQ come from the germline V gene. With V trimmed by 4 bases and J by 2 bases, 1 base remained unmatched. DNA for the CDR3: TGCGCCAGCAGCCGGGACTACACAGATACGCAGTATTTT. Translated: CASSRDYTDTQYF.

In its sample, this clone was seen once. The genes are TRBV18 and TRBJ2-7, with a weak D call TRBD1 (6 bases). There are 14 residues in the CDR3. CDR1 is KGHSH, CDR2 LQKENI, per germline. Trimming cost V 0 bases and J 6 bases, with 12 bases left between them. The CDR3 nucleotides are TGTGCCAGCTCACCACCGGTGGGCAGGGGCGAGCAGTACGTC. As protein: CASSPPVGRGEQYV.

The rearrangement links TRBV30 to TRBJ2-5; possible D gene TRBD2, 6 bases. Per germline, CDR1 GTSNPN and CDR2 SVGIG (reference sequence). V lost 0 bases, J lost 4 bases, and 9 bases lay in between. The CDR3 contains 13 residues. The CDR3 sequence is CAWSVGGGETQYF. Here the CDR3 DNA reads TGTGCCTGGAGTGTGGGAGGAGGAGAGACCCAGTACTTC.

The V call is TRBV5-1, the J call TRBJ2-5, with TRBD1 matching over 8 bases. The V gene's germline CDR1 is SGHRS and CDR2 YFSETQ. V shed 2 bases and J 4 bases; nucleotides not matched to a gene: 10. The CDR3 runs to 16 residues. CDR3 DNA: TGCGCCAGCAGCTTAGGTGGACAGGGCTATGGAGAGACCCAGTACTTC. Its translation: CASSLGGQGYGETQYF.

The chain recombines TRBV2 with TRBJ2-2, with 7 bases identical to TRBD1. This CDR3 region has 15 residues. The germline V gene encodes CDR1 SNHLY and CDR2 FYNNEI. The V segment lost 8 bases and the J segment 2 bases; nucleotides outside the gene matches: 8. This CDR3 reads CASGQEGANTGELFF. The CDR3 DNA sequence: TGTGCCAGCGGACAGGAAGGGGCTAACACCGGGGAGCTGTTTTTT.

The rearrangement links TRBV2 to TRBJ2-3; 7 bases fit TRBD1. This CDR3 is built from 12 residues. Germline-derived CDR1 and CDR2 are SNHLY and FYNNEI. With V trimmed by 1 base and J by 11 bases, 3 bases remained unmatched. In nucleotides, the CDR3 is TGTGCCAGCAGTGAAGAAGGGGGCAAGCAGTATTTT. Its translation is CASSEEGGKQYF.

The CDR3 bases are TGTGCCAGCAGCTTAGCTAGCGGGGGGGATTACAATGAGCAGTTCTTC. Translating it yields CASSLASGGDYNEQFF. The J gene is TRBJ2-1, the V gene TRBV7-2, with 11 positions matching TRBD2. This CDR3 is built from 16 residues. Germline V gene lookup returns CDR1 SGHTA and CDR2 FQGNSA. The V gene end was trimmed by 0 bases and the J gene end by 4 bases; junction bases not matched to a gene: 2.

The V call is TRBV29-1, the J call TRBJ2-3, with 8 bases aligning to TRBD2. Trimming at V came to 4 bases and at J to 5 bases, leaving 2 bases not matched to a gene. This CDR3 has 12 residues. Germline V gene data show CDR1 as SQVTM and CDR2 as ANQGSEA. The CDR3 spells CSVGLAGDTQYF. The CDR3 bases are TGCAGCGTTGGTCTAGCGGGAGATACGCAGTATTTT.

This chain links TRBV18 with TRBJ2-2; TRBD1 agrees at 10 bases. CDR1 and CDR2 from the germline V gene are KGHSH and LQKENI. Trimming cost V 0 bases and J 2 bases; bases outside gene matches: 3. The CDR3 is made up of 17 amino acids. The CDR3 coding sequence is TGTGCCAGCTCACCACCGGGGACAGGGGTAAACACCGGGGAGCTGTTTTTT. It codes for CASSPPGTGVNTGELFF. The full variable domain, with the rest looked up from reference TRBV18 and TRBJ2-2, is NAGVMQNPRHLVRRRGQEARLRCSPMKGHSHVYWYRQLPEEGLKFMVYLQKENIIDESGMPKERFSAEFPKEGPSILRIQQVVRGDSAAYFCASSPPGTGVNTGELFFGEGSRLTVL.

CDR3 loop: CASSPQQGLSEKLFF. The CDR3 DNA follows: TGTGCCAGCTCACCGCAACAGGGCCTGAGTGAAAAACTGTTTTTT. V usage is TRBV18 and J usage is TRBJ1-4; a possible D gene is TRBD1 (6 bases). CDR1 is KGHSH and CDR2 is LQKENI in the germline V gene. Trimming removed 3 bases from V and 7 bases from J, with 15 bases in between. The CDR3 is 15 amino acids.

This chain links TRBV29-1 with TRBJ2-3; 8 bases match TRBD2. Germline CDR1 reads SQVTM; CDR2 reads ANQGSEA. This CDR3 comprises 15 residues. With V trimmed by 2 bases and J by 6 bases, 10 bases remained unmatched. This CDR3 reads CSVEWASGPQDTQYF. CDR3 nucleotide sequence: TGCAGCGTTGAATGGGCTAGCGGGCCCCAGGATACGCAGTATTTT.

The J gene is TRBJ1-5, the V gene TRBV19, with TRBD1 matching 7 bases. CDR3 length: 17 amino acids. CDR1 is LNHDA and CDR2 is SQIVND in the germline V gene (reference sequence). V dropped 5 bases and J dropped 0; count of bases not matched to a gene: 10. The CDR3 DNA reads TGTGCCAGTAGTTTAGGAGGGACAGTAAATAGCAATCAGCCCCAGCATTTT. This translates into CASSLGGTVNSNQPQHF.

The chain is built from TRBV29-1 and TRBJ2-2; 8 bases agree with TRBD1. From germline, CDR1 is SQVTM and CDR2 ANQGSEA. V lost 5 bases, J lost 1 base, and 9 bases stayed unmatched. CDR3 length equals 16 residues. CDR3 sequence: CSVMEGQAMNTGELFF. As DNA, the CDR3 is TGCAGCGTTATGGAGGGACAGGCGATGAACACCGGGGAGCTGTTTTTT.

Only a few counts were recorded for this clone. The V call is TRBV18, the J call TRBJ1-4, with 8 bases aligning to TRBD1. The CDR3 sequence is 15 residues long. With V trimmed by 4 bases and J by 8 bases, 9 bases remained unmatched. The germline gives CDR1 KGHSH, CDR2 LQKENI. CDR3 in DNA: TGTGCCAGCTCACGCTCAGGACAGGGCGGAGAAAAACTGTTTTTT. Its protein product is CASSRSGQGGEKLFF.

This chain uses TRBV6-5 with TRBJ1-5; D gene ambiguous. The length of the CDR3 is 14 residues. Germline lookup yields CDR1 MNHEY and CDR2 SVGAGI. V lost 4 bases, J lost 1 base, and 8 bases lay in between. CDR3 region: CASSSQVSNQPQHF. The CDR3 DNA reads TGTGCCAGCAGTTCACAAGTCAGCAATCAGCCCCAGCATTTT.

V gene TRBV7-9 combines with J gene TRBJ2-7, with D possibly TRBD2 on 7 matching bases. Trimming removed 7 bases at V and 4 bases at J, with 20 bases between. The germline V gene encodes CDR1 SEHNR and CDR2 FQNEAQ (reference sequence). CDR3 length: 15 residues. CDR3 loop: CASTPGWGGPYEQYF. CDR3 sequence (DNA): TGTGCCAGCACCCCTGGGTGGGGGGGGCCGTACGAGCAGTACTTC.

The chain employs TRBV25-1 and TRBJ2-4; 7 bases are shared with TRBD2. This CDR3 is 13 amino acids long. Germline-derived CDR1 and CDR2 are MGHDK and SYGVNS. V dropped 2 bases and J dropped 8; count of bases not matched to a gene: 3. The CDR3 region has the DNA TGTGCCAGCAGTGAACTTGGGGGGGACATTCAGTACTTC. This sequence encodes CASSELGGDIQYF.

The V gene is TRBV25-1, the J gene TRBJ2-3; TRBD1 is a possible D gene (6 bases). Trimming took off 3 bases at V and 0 bases at J, with 10 bases between the two ends. CDR1 is MGHDK, CDR2 SYGVNS, per germline. CDR3 length: 15 amino acids. The CDR3 nucleotides read TGTGCCAGCAGTGACACAGGGTCAAGCACAGATACGCAGTATTTT. It translates to CASSDTGSSTDTQYF.